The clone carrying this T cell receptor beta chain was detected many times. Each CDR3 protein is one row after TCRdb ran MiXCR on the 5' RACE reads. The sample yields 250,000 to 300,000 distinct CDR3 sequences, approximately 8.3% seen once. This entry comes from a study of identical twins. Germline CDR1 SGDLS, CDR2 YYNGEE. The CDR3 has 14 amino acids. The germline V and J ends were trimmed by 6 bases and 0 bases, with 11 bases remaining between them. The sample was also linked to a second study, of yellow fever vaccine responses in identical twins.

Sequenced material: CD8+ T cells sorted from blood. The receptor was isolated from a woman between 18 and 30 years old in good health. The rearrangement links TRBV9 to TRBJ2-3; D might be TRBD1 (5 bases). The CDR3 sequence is CASNRIYSTDTQYF. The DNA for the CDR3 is TGTGCCAGCAACAGGATATATAGCACAGATACGCAGTATTTT.